This T cell receptor beta chain was obtained from a study of shared clonotypes between healthy human individuals. Study-wide background: Every donor yielded three CD4 naive, three CD4 memory, two CD8 naive and one CD8 memory plate.

There are 15 residues in the CDR3. V lost 3 bases, J lost 7 bases, and 6 bases stayed unmatched. From germline, CDR1 is LGHNT and CDR2 FRNRAP. Positive CCR7 selection of CD45RO-negative cells yielded the naive CD8 cells, and terminally differentiated effector memory CD45RA+ cells were excluded. The data were produced by immunoSEQ multiplex PCR, yet TCRdb's version contains in-frame clones alone and is incomplete. The data show about 550,000 clones, nearly 97% seen once. V usage is TRBV12-5 and J usage is TRBJ2-1; 10 bases align to TRBD2. Specimen: naive CD8+ T cells sorted from blood. The sequence derives from a woman in her 30s in good health. The CDR3 loop is CASGFGASGSNEQFF. The CDR3 nucleotides are TGTGCTAGTGGTTTCGGGGCTAGCGGGAGTAATGAGCAGTTCTTC.